This TCR beta chain was identified during a study of cytomegalovirus exposure and HLA in healthy donors. In the PCR, 60 Vbeta and 13 Jbeta primers were used. TCRdb's copy holds only in-frame clones and misses some; the assay was immunoSEQ multiplex PCR. The table includes approximately 170,000 clones, around 73% detected once. Germline loops: CDR1 SGHRS, CDR2 YFSETQ. This CDR3 is built from 15 residues. Trimming took 7 bases from V and 2 from J, leaving 15 bases between them. The sequenced material came from PBMCs. This sequence joins TRBV5-1 and TRBJ2-2; possible D gene TRBD1, 5 bases. This receptor was identified in a woman between 18 and 29 years old in good health and CMV-seropositive. The CDR3 spells CASSVTTANTGELFF. CDR3 coding DNA: TGCGCCAGCTCCGTAACGACAGCCAACACCGGGGAGCTGTTTTTT.